This T cell receptor beta chain was sequenced during a study of T cell responses to AZD1222 COVID-19 vaccine. Study results and limitations: The donors showed a predominance of white British ancestry and of females, with possible underestimation of clonal diversity. No day 14 peak samples; only post-peak repertoires were characterized.

Details on this clone: As yet, its antigen is unknown.

Only in-frame clones appear in the TCRdb table, and some are missing; sequencing was by immunoSEQ multiplex PCR. The sample yields 95,000 to 100,000 clones, roughly nine tenths seen once. CDR1 and CDR2 (germline): SGHRS, YFSETQ. The CDR3 spans 15 residues. Trimming pared 0 bases from V and 0 bases from J, leaving 7 bases between. This TCR was recovered from an adult in good health. Sequenced here: peripheral blood, sampled on day 0 of AZD1222 vaccination. The genes are TRBV5-1 and TRBJ2-1; D remains unclear. CDR3 protein: CASSLDVNSYNEQFF. The CDR3 DNA follows: TGCGCCAGCAGCTTGGACGTAAACTCCTACAATGAGCAGTTCTTC.